The clone carrying this T cell receptor beta chain was observed at least ten times. These data belong to a study of CD8 T cells in ankylosing spondylitis. With 6 bases removed from V and 3 bases from J, the gap between germline ends came to 15 bases. The CDR3 sequence is 15 residues long. MiXCR, run by TCRdb on the 5' RACE reads, gives a single entry per CDR3 protein. The sample lists about 130,000 distinct CDR3 sequences, 7.3% occurring once. Sequencing input: blood, either unsorted or a sorted T cell fraction (not recorded which). The receptor's source is a female donor with ankylosing spondylitis or in good health (not recorded which). The chain uses TRBV12-3 or TRBV12-4 and TRBJ1-5; D unclear. The CDR3 here is CASSLHRNYNQPQHF. The DNA of the CDR3 is TGTGCCAGCAGCCTACACAGAAACTACAATCAGCCCCAGCATTTT.